This T cell receptor (beta chain) was obtained from a study of spatial heterogeneity in lung cancer. Across the study: Mean representation of each unique TCR and UMI combination in the raw reads exceeded 8.5 occurrences.

Time point indicated: blood at routine non-recurrence follow-up after resection. Unsorted whole RNA from tumor, nontumor lung or frozen PBMC underwent sequencing. TCRdb re-analysed the 5' RACE reads in MiXCR, keeping a single row per CDR3 protein. The table lists around 110,000 distinct CDR3 sequences, 9% to 15% of them singletons. Remarks on this clonotype: Antigen specificity is unknown.

CDR3 length: 14 amino acids. The V gene lost 0 bases and the J gene lost 8 bases, with 12 bases spanning the gap. Looked up from germline, CDR1 is SGDLS and CDR2 is YYNGEE. Findings and limits, study-wide: Expanded tumor TCRs that were ubiquitous appeared in blood more at resection than follow-up.

Sequenced material: PBMCs, taken at follow-up. This TCR was recovered from a male donor with early-stage non-small cell lung cancer. The chain recombines TRBV9 with TRBJ2-1, with a possible D match to TRBD2 (5 bases). The CDR3 DNA reads as TGTGCCAGCAGCGTAGGGAAGGGAGTGGATGAGCAGTTCTTC. Encoded protein: CASSVGKGVDEQFF. Full variable domain (missing parts from reference TRBV9 and TRBJ2-1): DSGVTQTPKHLITATGQRVTLRCSPRSGDLSVYWYQQSLDQGLQFLIQYYNGEERAKGNILERFSAQQFPDLHSELNLSSLELGDSALYFCASSVGKGVDEQFFGPGTRLTVL.